This T cell receptor (beta chain) was documented in a study of tissue T cells after allogeneic stem cell transplantation. The CDR3 is made up of 15 amino acids. Germline CDR1 is SNHLY and CDR2 is FYNGKV (reference sequence). The ends lost 1 base at V and 4 bases at J; junction bases unmatched: 1. On this clone: Its matching antigen is unknown. Any gene name here is a mouse gene name. The read is 1 residue too short to cover the CDR3 end, so that end is filled in from the germline J gene.

General observations from the study: Blood and spleen captured only part of the tissue TCR repertoire.

Survey-depth TCRbeta CDR3 sequencing reported V/J genes and productive frequencies. Method: immunoSEQ multiplex PCR; TCRdb's copy keeps in-frame clones and lacks some. Of some 48,000 clones detected, about three quarters appear once; the ten largest clones hold about 0.55%. The TCR was taken from a pool of C57BL/6 mice in good health. The sample comprised sorted cells pooled from one or two spleens. The V gene is TRBV3, the J gene TRBJ2-7; 13 bases are shared with TRBD2. Here the CDR3 reads CASSLVGLGGYEQYF. CDR3 bases read: TGTGCCAGCAGCTTAGTGGGACTGGGGGGGTATGAACAGTAC. Supplemented by reference TRBV3 and TRBJ2-7, the full variable domain reads GPKVLQIPSHQIIDMGQMVTLNCDPVSNHLYFYWYKQILGQQMEFLVNFYNGKVMEKSKLFKDQFSVERPDGSYFTLKIQPTALEDSAVYFCASSLVGLGGYEQYFGPGTRLTVL.